Reported below is one TCR beta chain. Its antigen is unidentified. Naive CD8 cells were CD45RO-negative, positively selected for CCR7, excluding terminally differentiated effector memory CD45RA+ cells. The CDR3 has 12 residues. CDR1 SNHLY and CDR2 FYNNEI come from the germline V gene. V was trimmed by 8 bases and J by 8 bases, leaving 16 bases between them. This sample is part of a study of shared clonotypes between healthy human individuals. Study-level results: Depth of sequencing was expected to influence donor clonotype sharing.

Sequencing used immunoSEQ multiplex PCR; TCRdb keeps in-frame clones, though not all of them. The sample carries more than 550,000 clones, about 90% recorded once. The source is a man aged 25-40 years in good health. The rearrangement links TRBV2 to TRBJ2-7; D is unresolved. Material: naive CD8+ T cells sorted from blood. The CDR3, as DNA: TGTGCCAGCCTTGACCCACGAATCAAGCAGTACTTC. This gives the protein CASLDPRIKQYF.